Listed below are T cell receptor beta chains from one sample, sequenced in a study of cytomegalovirus exposure and HLA in healthy donors. The table came from immunoSEQ multiplex PCR; TCRdb's copy has only in-frame clones and leaves some out. The sample yields some 140,000 clones, approximately 86% seen once. The sample consisted of PBMCs. Receptors were obtained from a human donor in good health. The CDR3 runs from the conserved cysteine through the conserved F or W. A D gene is named only where the DNA matches it firmly. Clone size is stated in some rows and not others, as once, few, many or a class when expanded.

size: -; V: TRBV18; D: TRBD1; J: TRBJ1-2; CDR3: CASSQSDRDGYTF; DNA: TGTGCCAGCTCACAGTCGGACAGGGATGGCTACACCTTC
size: -; V: TRBV6-1; D: -; J: TRBJ1-5; CDR3: CASLSQGNQPQHF; DNA: TGTGCCAGCCTGTCCCAGGGCAATCAGCCCCAGCATTTT
size: -; V: TRBV28; D: TRBD2; J: TRBJ2-3; CDR3: CASTELGGEPGSTDTQYF; DNA: TGTGCCAGCACCGAACTGGGAGGGGAGCCGGGGAGCACAGATACGCAGTATTTT
size: -; V: TRBV6-4; D: TRBD1; J: TRBJ2-3; CDR3: CASSARDRDTDTQYF; DNA: TGTGCCAGCAGTGCCCGGGACAGGGACACAGATACGCAGTATTTT
size: -; V: TRBV7-8; D: -; J: TRBJ1-6; CDR3: CASSLLGWSSYNSPLHF; DNA: TGTGCCAGCAGCTTACTTGGGTGGAGCTCCTATAATTCACCCCTCCACTTT
size: -; V: TRBV18; D: -; J: TRBJ1-5; CDR3: CASSPNRDNQPQHF; DNA: TGTGCCAGCTCACCAAACAGGGACAATCAGCCCCAGCATTTT
size: -; V: TRBV7-6; D: -; J: TRBJ1-3; CDR3: CASWSGGRSGNTIYF; DNA: TGTGCCAGCTGGTCGGGAGGGCGCTCTGGAAACACCATATATTTT
size: -; V: TRBV27; D: -; J: TRBJ1-5; CDR3: CASRGQGSNQPQHF; DNA: TGTGCCAGCAGAGGGCAGGGGAGCAATCAGCCCCAGCATTTT
size: -; V: TRBV7-9; D: TRBD2; J: TRBJ2-1; CDR3: CASSLLAGGLDEQFF; DNA: TGTGCCAGCAGCTTGCTAGCGGGGGGGCTTGATGAGCAGTTCTTC
size: few; V: TRBV7-2; D: TRBD1; J: TRBJ2-2; CDR3: CASSLGQGTGELFF; DNA: TGTGCCAGCAGCTTAGGACAGGGGACCGGGGAGCTGTTTTTT
size: -; V: TRBV4-1; D: -; J: TRBJ1-5; CDR3: CASSQDPIQPQHF; DNA: TGCGCCAGCAGCCAAGATCCCATTCAGCCCCAGCATTTT
size: -; V: TRBV28; D: -; J: TRBJ2-1; CDR3: CASSLLSGYKFF; DNA: TGTGCCAGCAGTCTCTTAAGCGGCTATAAGTTCTTC
size: -; V: TRBV5-1; D: TRBD2; J: TRBJ2-5; CDR3: CASNYGLEETQYF; DNA: TGCGCCAGCAACTACGGACTAGAAGAGACCCAGTACTTC
size: few; V: TRBV9; D: TRBD2; J: TRBJ2-1; CDR3: CASSVEGLAHEQFF; DNA: TGTGCCAGCAGCGTAGAGGGACTAGCCCATGAGCAGTTCTTC
size: -; V: TRBV4-1; D: -; J: TRBJ2-1; CDR3: CASSHPVITDEQFF; DNA: TGCGCCAGCAGCCACCCTGTTATTACTGATGAGCAGTTCTTC
size: -; V: TRBV19; D: -; J: TRBJ1-1; CDR3: CASSMGQMNTEAFF; DNA: TGTGCCAGTAGTATGGGACAAATGAACACTGAAGCTTTCTTT
size: -; V: TRBV6-5; D: -; J: TRBJ2-7; CDR3: CASSYSSSSAEQYF; DNA: TGTGCCAGCAGTTACTCGAGTTCGAGCGCCGAGCAGTACTTC
size: -; V: TRBV10-2; D: -; J: TRBJ1-1; CDR3: CASSEWRGRRAEAFF; DNA: TGCGCCAGCAGTGAGTGGCGGGGGCGCAGAGCTGAAGCTTTCTTT
size: few; V: TRBV13; D: TRBD1; J: TRBJ1-6; CDR3: CASRSAGQGASPLHF; DNA: TGTGCCAGCAGGTCAGCGGGACAGGGGGCTTCACCCCTCCACTTT
size: -; V: TRBV10-3; D: -; J: TRBJ1-1; CDR3: CAISPTGKNTEAFF; DNA: TGTGCCATCAGCCCGACAGGAAAGAACACTGAAGCTTTCTTT
size: -; V: TRBV7-9; D: TRBD1; J: TRBJ2-7; CDR3: CASSLVGTVLYEQYF; DNA: TGTGCCAGCAGCTTAGTAGGGACAGTACTCTACGAGCAGTACTTC
size: -; V: TRBV28; D: -; J: TRBJ2-4; CDR3: CASSFGGVANIQYF; DNA: TGTGCCAGCAGTTTCGGAGGTGTGGCAAACATTCAGTACTTC
size: -; V: TRBV5-1; D: TRBD1; J: TRBJ2-3; CDR3: CASSLAWGQSTDTQYF; DNA: TGCGCCAGCAGCTTGGCTTGGGGACAGAGCACAGATACGCAGTATTTT
size: -; V: TRBV2; D: -; J: TRBJ2-2; CDR3: CASSPPGLTGELFF; DNA: TGTGCCAGCAGTCCCCCTGGACTCACCGGGGAGCTGTTTTTT
size: -; V: TRBV7-2; D: -; J: TRBJ2-6; CDR3: CASSSREDGSGANVLTF; DNA: TGTGCCAGCAGCTCCAGGGAGGACGGATCTGGGGCCAACGTCCTGACTTTC
size: -; V: TRBV28; D: TRBD2; J: TRBJ2-7; CDR3: CASSLGGSASYEQYF; DNA: TGTGCCAGCAGTTTAGGCGGGAGTGCGTCCTACGAGCAGTACTTC
size: -; V: TRBV5-6; D: TRBD1; J: TRBJ1-1; CDR3: CASSLELGQVNTEAFF; DNA: TGTGCCAGCAGCTTGGAGTTAGGACAGGTGAACACTGAAGCTTTCTTT
size: -; V: TRBV5-1; D: -; J: TRBJ2-3; CDR3: CASSLLGGKGDTQYF; DNA: TGCGCCAGCAGCTTGTTAGGGGGAAAAGGAGATACGCAGTATTTT
size: -; V: TRBV4-1; D: -; J: TRBJ1-3; CDR3: CASSQEGPAFGAGNTIYF; DNA: TGCGCCAGCAGCCAAGAAGGTCCGGCCTTCGGGGCTGGAAACACCATATATTTT
size: -; V: TRBV5-1; D: TRBD2; J: TRBJ2-1; CDR3: CASRWGAGGGNEQFF; DNA: TGCGCCAGCAGATGGGGAGCGGGAGGAGGAAATGAGCAGTTCTTC
size: -; V: TRBV5-4; D: -; J: TRBJ2-1; CDR3: CASSFGADPRGEQFF; DNA: TGTGCCAGCAGCTTTGGGGCGGACCCCAGGGGTGAGCAGTTCTTC
size: -; V: TRBV7-8; D: -; J: TRBJ1-4; CDR3: CASSLGRSHPDEKLFF; DNA: TGTGCCAGCAGCTTAGGTCGGTCCCACCCGGATGAAAAACTGTTTTTT
size: -; V: TRBV11-3; D: -; J: TRBJ2-2; CDR3: CASSFGTGRTGELFF; DNA: TGTGCCAGCAGCTTTGGTACAGGGCGTACCGGGGAGCTGTTTTTT
size: -; V: TRBV18; D: TRBD1; J: TRBJ1-3; CDR3: CASSPPVDRPSGNTIYF; DNA: TGTGCCAGCTCACCGCCTGTGGACAGGCCTAGCGGGAACACCATATATTTT
size: -; V: TRBV11-3; D: TRBD2; J: TRBJ2-1; CDR3: CASSLGGGDEQFF; DNA: TGTGCCAGCAGCTTAGGCGGGGGTGATGAGCAGTTCTTC
size: -; V: TRBV27; D: TRBD1; J: TRBJ2-1; CDR3: CTWGTGDYNEQFF; DNA: TGTACATGGGGGACAGGGGATTACAATGAGCAGTTCTTC